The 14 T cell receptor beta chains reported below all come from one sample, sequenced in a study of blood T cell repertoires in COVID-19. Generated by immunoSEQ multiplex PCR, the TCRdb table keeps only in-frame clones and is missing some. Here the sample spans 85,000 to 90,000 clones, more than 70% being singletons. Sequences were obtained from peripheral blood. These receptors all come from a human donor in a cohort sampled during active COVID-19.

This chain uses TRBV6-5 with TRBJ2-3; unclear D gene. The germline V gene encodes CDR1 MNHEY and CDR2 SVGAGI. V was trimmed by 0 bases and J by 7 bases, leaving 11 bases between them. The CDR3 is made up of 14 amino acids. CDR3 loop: CASSYSPGGNTQYF. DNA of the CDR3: TGTGCCAGCAGTTACTCTCCCGGTGGTAATACGCAGTATTTT.

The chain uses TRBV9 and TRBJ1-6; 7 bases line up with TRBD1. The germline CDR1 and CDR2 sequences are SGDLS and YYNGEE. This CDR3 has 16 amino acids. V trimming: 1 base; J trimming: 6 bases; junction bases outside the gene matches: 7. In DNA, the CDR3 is TGTGCCAGCAGCGTAACCCCGGGACAGATTAATTCACCCCTCCACTTT. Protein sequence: CASSVTPGQINSPLHF.

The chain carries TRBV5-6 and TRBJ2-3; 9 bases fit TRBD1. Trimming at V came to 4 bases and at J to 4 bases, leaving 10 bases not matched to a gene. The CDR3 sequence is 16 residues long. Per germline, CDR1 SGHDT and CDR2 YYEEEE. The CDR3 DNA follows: TGTGCCAGCAGCGCCGAACCGGGACAGGGATCAGATACGCAGTATTTT. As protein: CASSAEPGQGSDTQYF.

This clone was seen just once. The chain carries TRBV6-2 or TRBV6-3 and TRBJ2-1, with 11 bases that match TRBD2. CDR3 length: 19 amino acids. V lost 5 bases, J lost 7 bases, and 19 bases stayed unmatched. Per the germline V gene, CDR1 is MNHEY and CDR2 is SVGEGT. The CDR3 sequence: CASSTLSGRASKVWNEQFF. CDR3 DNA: TGTGCCAGCAGTACACTTAGCGGGAGGGCCTCAAAAGTTTGGAATGAGCAGTTCTTC.

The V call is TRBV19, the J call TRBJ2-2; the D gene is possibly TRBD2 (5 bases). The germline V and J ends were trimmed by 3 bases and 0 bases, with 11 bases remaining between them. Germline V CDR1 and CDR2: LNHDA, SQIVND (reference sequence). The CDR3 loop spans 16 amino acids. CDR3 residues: CASSMRSGTNTGELFF. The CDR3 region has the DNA TGTGCCAGTAGTATGAGGAGCGGAACGAACACCGGGGAGCTGTTTTTT.

DNA for the CDR3: TGTGCCAGCAGCAATACAGGGTCGGAGCAGTACTTC. Its translation is CASSNTGSEQYF. The chain uses TRBV7-9 and TRBJ2-7; weak D call: TRBD1 (6 bases). Trimming took off 5 bases at V and 7 bases at J, with 12 bases between the two ends. CDR3 length: 12 amino acids. In germline, CDR1 is SEHNR, CDR2 FQNEAQ (reference sequence). The variable domain in full, completed from reference TRBV7-9 and TRBJ2-7, reads DTGVSQNPRHKITKRGQNVTFRCDPISEHNRLYWYRQTLGQGPEFLTYFQNEAQLEKSRLLSDRFSAERPKGSFSTLEIQRTEQGDSAMYLCASSNTGSEQYFGPGTRLTVT.

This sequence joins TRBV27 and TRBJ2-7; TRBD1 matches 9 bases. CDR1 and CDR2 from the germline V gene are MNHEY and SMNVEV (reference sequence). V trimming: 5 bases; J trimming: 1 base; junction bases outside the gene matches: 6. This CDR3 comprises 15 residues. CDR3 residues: CASSPGTGRSYEQYF. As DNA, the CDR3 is TGTGCCAGCAGTCCCGGGACAGGGAGATCCTACGAGCAGTACTTC.

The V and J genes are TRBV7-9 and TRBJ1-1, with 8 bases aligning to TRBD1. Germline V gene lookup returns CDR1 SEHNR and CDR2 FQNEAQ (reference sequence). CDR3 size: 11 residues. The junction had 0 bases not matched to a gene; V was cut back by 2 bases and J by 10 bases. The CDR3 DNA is TGTGCCAGCAGCTTACAGGGGGCAGCTTTCTTT. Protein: CASSLQGAAFF. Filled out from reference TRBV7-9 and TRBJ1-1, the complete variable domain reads DTGVSQNPRHKITKRGQNVTFRCDPISEHNRLYWYRQTLGQGPEFLTYFQNEAQLEKSRLLSDRFSAERPKGSFSTLEIQRTEQGDSAMYLCASSLQGAAFFGQGTRLTVV.

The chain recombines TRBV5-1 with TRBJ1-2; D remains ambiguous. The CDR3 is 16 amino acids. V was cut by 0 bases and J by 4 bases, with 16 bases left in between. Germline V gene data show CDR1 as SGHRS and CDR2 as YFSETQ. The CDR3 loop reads CASSLAGEATIYGYTF. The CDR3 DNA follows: TGCGCCAGCAGCTTGGCCGGGGAGGCTACGATCTATGGCTACACCTTC.

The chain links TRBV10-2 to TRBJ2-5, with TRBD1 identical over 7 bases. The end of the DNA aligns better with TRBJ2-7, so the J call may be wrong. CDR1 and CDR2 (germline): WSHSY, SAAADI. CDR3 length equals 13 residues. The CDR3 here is CASSEIQGVEQYF. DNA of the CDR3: TGCGCCAGCAGTGAGATTCAGGGGGTCGAGCAGTACTTC.

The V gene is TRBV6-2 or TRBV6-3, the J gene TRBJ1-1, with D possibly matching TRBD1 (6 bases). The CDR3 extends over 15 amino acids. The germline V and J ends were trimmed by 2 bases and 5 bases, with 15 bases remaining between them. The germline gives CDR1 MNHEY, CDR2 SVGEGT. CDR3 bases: TGTGCCAGCAGTTACAGGGCAGGGGAGGGGACTGAAGCTTTCTTT. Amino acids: CASSYRAGEGTEAFF.

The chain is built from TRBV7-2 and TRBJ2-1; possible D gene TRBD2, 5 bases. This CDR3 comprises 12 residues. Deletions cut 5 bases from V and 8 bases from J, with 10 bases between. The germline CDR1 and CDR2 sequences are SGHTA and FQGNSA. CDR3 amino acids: CASSPSGDEQFF. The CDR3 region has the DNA TGTGCCAGCAGCCCCTCCGGGGATGAGCAGTTCTTC. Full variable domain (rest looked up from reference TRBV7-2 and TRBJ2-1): GAGVSQSPSNKVTEKGKDVELRCDPISGHTALYWYRQSLGQGLEFLIYFQGNSAPDKSGLPSDRFSAERTGGSVSTLTIQRTQQEDSAVYLCASSPSGDEQFFGPGTRLTVL.

CDR3 bases: TGTGCCAGCAGCTCCGGGACAGGCTTCTATGGCTACACCTTC. It is translated as CASSSGTGFYGYTF. This chain connects TRBV11-2 to TRBJ1-2, with 8 bases matching TRBD1. Trimming removed 4 bases from V and 4 bases from J; junction bases left unmatched: 5. The CDR3 is 14 amino acids. Germline V lookup: CDR1 SGHAT, CDR2 FQNNGV.

The CDR3 region is CASSVGVTGELFF. The CDR3 nucleotides read TGTGCCAGCAGCGTAGGCGTCACCGGGGAGCTGTTTTTT. The gene calls are TRBV9 and TRBJ2-2, with D unclear. The CDR3 contains 13 residues. Germline V CDR1 and CDR2: SGDLS, YYNGEE. V lost 0 bases and J lost 4, with 4 bases in between. Full variable domain (remainder filled in from reference TRBV9 and TRBJ2-2): DSGVTQTPKHLITATGQRVTLRCSPRSGDLSVYWYQQSLDQGLQFLIQYYNGEERAKGNILERFSAQQFPDLHSELNLSSLELGDSALYFCASSVGVTGELFFGEGSRLTVL.